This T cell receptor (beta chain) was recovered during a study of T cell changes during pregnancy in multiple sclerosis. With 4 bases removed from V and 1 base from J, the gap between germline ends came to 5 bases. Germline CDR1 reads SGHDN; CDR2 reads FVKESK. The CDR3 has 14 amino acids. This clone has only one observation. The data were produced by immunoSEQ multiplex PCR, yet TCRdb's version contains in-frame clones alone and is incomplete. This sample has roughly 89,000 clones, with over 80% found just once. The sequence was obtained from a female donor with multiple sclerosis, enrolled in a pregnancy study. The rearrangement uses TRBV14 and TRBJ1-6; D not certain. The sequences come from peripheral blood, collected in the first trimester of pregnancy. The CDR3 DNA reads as TGTGCCAGCAGCCCAGTGTCCTATAATTCACCCCTCCACTTT. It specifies CASSPVSYNSPLHF.